This passage covers 15 T cell receptor beta chains from one sample sequenced in a study of CD8 T cells in ankylosing spondylitis. Study-wide results and limits: Eight or nine highly homologous variants made up a TCR beta motif that seemed to typify ankylosing spondylitis blood.

TCRdb used MiXCR to reprocess the 5' RACE reads, holding one entry per CDR3 protein. The sample comprises 450,000 or so distinct CDR3 sequences, 25% to 30% of which are singletons, and roughly 0.8% rests with the top ten. No antigen has been assigned to these receptors. Sequencing input: blood, either unsorted or a sorted T cell fraction (not recorded which). The source is a male donor with ankylosing spondylitis.

This clonotype appeared a few times. The rearrangement joins TRBV20-1 to TRBJ1-5, with 7 bases aligning to TRBD1. Trimming cost V 5 bases and J 7 bases; bases outside gene matches: 5. CDR3 length equals 12 residues. CDR1 DFQATT and CDR2 SNEGSKA come from the germline V gene (reference sequence). CDR3: CSAALQGQPQHF. The CDR3 coding sequence is TGCAGTGCTGCGCTACAGGGGCAGCCCCAGCATTTT.

This clonotype was seen a handful of times. This sequence joins TRBV20-1 and TRBJ2-5, with D perhaps matching TRBD2 (6 bases). Germline V CDR1 and CDR2: DFQATT, SNEGSKA (reference sequence). Trimming left V 5 bases short and J 4 bases short, with 17 bases between. This CDR3 is 14 amino acids long. The CDR3 DNA follows: TGCAGTGCTTCTCACCCGGGAGTCGCAGAGACCCAGTACTTC. This translates into CSASHPGVAETQYF.

The rearrangement links TRBV5-1 to TRBJ2-1; 8 bases match TRBD2. V gave up 0 bases and J gave up 10 bases; unmatched junction bases: 3. Germline values: CDR1 SGHRS, CDR2 YFSETQ. There are 13 residues in the CDR3. The CDR3 DNA sequence: TGCGCCAGCAGCTTGGACCCTAGCGGGGAGCAGTTCTTC. Translated: CASSLDPSGEQFF.

V usage is TRBV12-3 or TRBV12-4 and J usage is TRBJ2-1; unclear D gene. Trimming shortened V by 4 bases and J by 5 bases, and 6 bases separated the two germline ends. The CDR3 contains 12 residues. The CDR3 DNA follows: TGTGCCAGCAGTTCATATGACAATGAGCAGTTCTTC. It specifies CASSSYDNEQFF.

This clonotype has a handful of counts. The chain couples TRBV5-1 to TRBJ2-7; possible D gene TRBD1, 6 bases. Germline loops: CDR1 SGHRS, CDR2 YFSETQ. This CDR3 comprises 12 residues. V was trimmed by 4 bases and J by 6 bases, leaving 11 bases between them. The DNA for the CDR3 is TGCGCCAGCAGCATACAGGGCGGCGAGCAGTACGTC. This codes for CASSIQGGEQYV.

This clonotype was counted ten times or more. The rearrangement links TRBV7-2 to TRBJ2-4, with TRBD2 identical over 7 bases. Germline CDR1 reads SGHTA; CDR2 reads FQGNSA. With 8 bases clipped from V and 10 bases from J, the junction kept 8 bases outside the gene matches. The CDR3 runs 12 residues. The CDR3 protein is CASGGRGVIQYF. The CDR3 coding sequence is TGTGCCAGCGGGGGTCGGGGGGTAATTCAGTACTTC.

This clonotype was seen only a few times. V usage is TRBV14 and J usage is TRBJ2-7; D may correspond to TRBD1 or TRBD2 (5 bases each). This CDR3 contains 14 residues. V was cut by 5 bases and J by 2 bases, with 13 bases left in between. Per germline, CDR1 SGHDN and CDR2 FVKESK. This CDR3 is CASSRGAVAYEQYF. CDR3 DNA: TGTGCCAGCAGCAGGGGAGCAGTTGCCTACGAGCAGTACTTC.

This clonotype was found a few times. The rearrangement uses TRBV5-1 and TRBJ2-2; TRBD2 might be the D (6 bases). The CDR3 loop spans 16 amino acids. CDR1 SGHRS and CDR2 YFSETQ come from the germline V gene. V lost 1 base and J 6 bases, leaving 16 bases between the germline ends. CDR3 DNA sequence: TGCGCCAGCAGCTTGATGCCAGGGAGGCGGTCCGGGGAGCTGTTTTTT. This encodes CASSLMPGRRSGELFF.

The chain couples TRBV9 to TRBJ2-7; D is perhaps TRBD1 (6 bases). Germline CDR1 SGDLS, CDR2 YYNGEE. This CDR3 has 12 amino acids. Trimming took 4 bases from V and 8 from J, leaving 13 bases between them. CDR3 in amino acids: CASSSQGGQQYF. In nucleotides, the CDR3 is TGTGCCAGCAGCTCTCAAGGGGGACAGCAGTACTTC.

The V gene is TRBV6-1, the J gene TRBJ1-5, with D perhaps matching TRBD1 (5 bases). Trimming took off 7 bases at V and 1 base at J, with 20 bases between the two ends. The CDR3 consists of 17 residues. From germline, CDR1 is MNHNS and CDR2 SASEGT. CDR3 nucleotides: TGTGCCAGCATGAGGGACCGACAAGTTAAAAGCAATCAGCCCCAGCATTTT. Translation: CASMRDRQVKSNQPQHF.

CDR3 sequence (DNA): TGCTCCCTAGCGGGAGGGCCTATTCCAGATACGCAGTATTTT. Translation: CSLAGGPIPDTQYF. J is TRBJ2-3 and V is TRBV20-1; 12 nucleotides align to TRBD2. Germline V gene lookup returns CDR1 DFQATT and CDR2 SNEGSKA (reference sequence). The CDR3 is 14 residues long.

The table lists this clonotype with a few counts. The chain joins TRBV24-1 to TRBJ2-2; TRBD1 might be the D (6 bases). CDR1 and CDR2 (germline): KGHDR, SFDVKD. The CDR3 runs 17 residues. Trimming took off 4 bases at V and 1 base at J, with 15 bases between the two ends. This chain's CDR3 is CATSDIVGTKNTGELFF. DNA of the CDR3: TGTGCCACCAGTGACATTGTGGGGACAAAGAACACCGGGGAGCTGTTTTTT.

The chain links TRBV9 to TRBJ2-3; 7 positions match TRBD2. CDR3 length equals 15 residues. Germline V lookup: CDR1 SGDLS, CDR2 YYNGEE. The V and J ends lost 0 bases and 6 bases, in that order; junction bases with no gene match: 7. Written as DNA, the CDR3 is TGTGCCAGCAGCGTAGGGGCGGGAGCCGCCGATACGCAGTATTTT. This translates into CASSVGAGAADTQYF.

This clonotype has only a few counts. The rearrangement links TRBV7-2 to TRBJ1-4, with D hard to call. Germline CDR1 is SGHTA and CDR2 is FQGNSA. V was pared by 3 bases and J by 5 bases, with 10 bases between. The CDR3 sequence is 14 residues long. CDR3 DNA: TGTGCCAGCAGCTTCTGGGGATCAAATGAAAAACTGTTTTTT. Protein sequence: CASSFWGSNEKLFF.

This clonotype was picked up one time. Mismatch with germline at one junction end may stem from a read error. V and J are TRBV3-1 and TRBJ2-2; D is uncertain. Germline CDR1 LGHDT, CDR2 YNNKEL (reference sequence). The CDR3 runs to 15 residues. The CDR3 is CASSQGVPGTEELFF. The CDR3 DNA reads TGTGCCAGCAGCCAAGGGGTACCCGGTACCGAGGAGCTGTTTTTT.